Sequencing of this TCR beta chain was carried out in a study of control samples from healthy donors and cancer patients (dated by TCRdb to the early 2020s). Comment on this clone: Its antigen remains unidentified. No much larger clonotype is one base removed from it; base qualities were not supplied.

The receptor library was made with the immunoSEQ multiplex PCR assay. Sourced from immuneACCESS, this table was stored by TCRdb with only in-frame sequences that have V and J called. A share of the clones is absent; for the studies checked, an unresolved V gene accounts for under half, and the remainder has no known explanation. This sample gives fewer than 200,000 clones in total; about 91% of them show up just once. The ten biggest clones cover approximately 4.9% of the sample. The sample comprised blood. The TCR sequence derives from a woman aged 25 to 39 in good health.

The sequenced DNA is TGTGCCAGTAGTATCTATCTCAGCTCCTACGAGCAGTACTTC. It translates as CASSIYLSSYEQYF. The chain couples TRBV19 to TRBJ2-7; too little of a D gene remains to name it. The CDR3 sequence holds 14 residues, the cysteine and phenylalanine included. Only the CDR3 region is kept as DNA, spanning 42 bases read in frame from base 1. Per the germline V gene (reference sequence), LNHDA is the CDR1 and SQIVND is the CDR2. The junction shows trimming of 3 bases on V and 0 bases on J, plus 9 bases between the germline ends.